Listed here are 15 T cell receptor beta chains from one sample, sequenced in a study of graft-versus-host responses after intestinal transplantation. Their recognized antigens are unknown. Assay used: immunoSEQ multiplex PCR; TCRdb lists only in-frame clones, some missing. Of 85,000 to 100,000 clones listed, approximately 90% are singletons. Sequencing was performed on unstimulated CD4+ T cells sorted from spleen or lymph node cells, taken before intestinal transplant. All receptors derive from a human donor who received an intestinal transplant.

The genes are TRBV4-1 and TRBJ2-5, with TRBD2 identical over 10 bases. CDR1 is MGHRA and CDR2 is YSYEKL in the germline V gene. Trimming at V came to 4 bases and at J to 4 bases, leaving 9 bases not matched to a gene. The CDR3 sequence is 16 residues long. Here the CDR3 DNA reads TGCGCCAGCAGCCCTCGACTAGCGGGTAGAAGAGAGACCCAGTACTTC. Its protein is CASSPRLAGRRETQYF.

The chain couples TRBV15 to TRBJ2-3, with 14 bases fitting TRBD2. The V segment lost 5 bases and the J segment 3 bases; nucleotides outside the gene matches: 4. The CDR3 has 16 residues. In germline, CDR1 is LNHNV, CDR2 YYDKDF (reference sequence). This chain's CDR3 is CATSSRTSGGTDTQYF. In DNA, the CDR3 is TGTGCCACCAGCTCTCGGACTAGCGGGGGGACAGATACGCAGTATTTT.

V gene TRBV11-1 combines with J gene TRBJ2-2; 7 bases are shared with TRBD1. This CDR3 region has 15 residues. The germline V gene has CDR1 SGHAT and CDR2 FQDESV (reference sequence). V shed 5 bases and J 6 bases; nucleotides not matched to a gene: 9. DNA for the CDR3: TGTGCCAGCAGCAGAATACGGACAGGCCCCGGGGAGCTGTTTTTT. Amino acid sequence: CASSRIRTGPGELFF. The variable domain in full, completed from reference TRBV11-1 and TRBJ2-2, reads EAEVAQSPRYKITEKSQAVAFWCDPISGHATLYWYRQILGQGPELLVQFQDESVVDDSQLPKDRFSAERLKGVDSTLKIQPAELGDSAMYLCASSRIRTGPGELFFGEGSRLTVL.

V is TRBV13 and J is TRBJ2-7; a possible D gene is TRBD1 (5 bases). Germline V gives CDR1 PRHDT, CDR2 FYEKMQ (reference sequence). V was cut by 2 bases and J by 5 bases, with 7 bases left in between. The CDR3 extends over 12 amino acids. This chain's CDR3 is CASSLPRDEQYF. The DNA for the CDR3 is TGTGCCAGCAGCTTACCCAGGGACGAGCAGTACTTC.

The rearrangement links TRBV2 to TRBJ2-2, with TRBD2 matching over 9 bases. The CDR3 spans 18 residues. Germline CDR1 reads SNHLY; CDR2 reads FYNNEI. The V segment lost 5 bases and the J segment 0 bases; nucleotides outside the gene matches: 10. In DNA form, the CDR3 reads TGTGCCAGCAGTCTCCGGAAGACTAGCGGCGCGAACACCGGGGAGCTGTTTTTT. As protein: CASSLRKTSGANTGELFF.

This sequence joins TRBV27 and TRBJ1-5; 7 bases are shared with TRBD1. V lost 2 bases to trimming and J lost 0 bases; unmatched junction nucleotides: 7. This CDR3 is 17 amino acids long. CDR1 MNHEY and CDR2 SMNVEV come from the germline V gene (reference sequence). Written as DNA, the CDR3 is TGTGCCAGCAGTTTACGTAGGGGACAGTATAGCAATCAGCCCCAGCATTTT. Translated, it gives CASSLRRGQYSNQPQHF.

The rearrangement joins TRBV6-1 to TRBJ1-4, with D perhaps matching TRBD1 (5 bases). Germline V lookup: CDR1 MNHNS, CDR2 SASEGT. V lost 7 bases, J lost 3 bases, and 12 bases lay in between. The CDR3 extends over 14 amino acids. The CDR3 protein is CASTLGTANEKLFF. The CDR3 DNA is TGTGCCAGCACCTTGGGGACTGCTAATGAAAAACTGTTTTTT.

The V call is TRBV10-3, the J call TRBJ2-3, with 9 bases lining up with TRBD1. Germline lookup yields CDR1 ENHRY and CDR2 SYGVKD. J gave up 3 bases and V 11 bases, and 6 bases lay outside the gene matches. The CDR3 totals 13 residues. CDR3 loop: CAVRQGETDTQYF. CDR3 nucleotide sequence: TGTGCCGTCCGACAGGGGGAAACAGATACGCAGTATTTT.

The chain combines TRBV7-8 with TRBJ1-5; D might be TRBD1 (5 bases). CDR3 length: 16 residues. Germline CDR1 reads SGHVS; CDR2 reads FQNEAQ. V dropped 1 base and J dropped 1 base, with 11 bases sitting between them. The CDR3 DNA reads TGTGCCAGCAGCTTAGAGGGCAGGGTGAGCAATCAGCCCCAGCATTTT. Translated: CASSLEGRVSNQPQHF.

This chain uses TRBV6-1 with TRBJ1-1; 9 bases agree with TRBD1. This CDR3 has 17 amino acids. Trimming at V came to 2 bases and at J to 1 base, leaving 8 bases not matched to a gene. Germline loops: CDR1 MNHNS, CDR2 SASEGT. CDR3 nucleotides: TGTGCCAGCAGTGAAAGGGGGGACAGGGTTTCGAACACTGAAGCTTTCTTT. Its protein is CASSERGDRVSNTEAFF.

V and J are TRBV10-3 and TRBJ2-1, with 9 bases that match TRBD2. Germline CDR1 is ENHRY and CDR2 is SYGVKD. V dropped 4 bases and J dropped 4; count of bases not matched to a gene: 11. The CDR3 runs 17 residues. The CDR3 sequence: CAISGSVGGRGYNEQFF. The CDR3 region has the DNA TGTGCCATCAGTGGATCTGTCGGCGGGAGGGGTTACAATGAGCAGTTCTTC.

The sample holds one count of this clone. The J gene is TRBJ1-2, the V gene TRBV6-5, with D perhaps TRBD1 (5 bases). Germline CDR1 MNHEY, CDR2 SVGAGI. V gave up 0 bases and J gave up 4 bases, with 12 bases separating them. The CDR3 has 15 residues. For the CDR3, the DNA is TGTGCCAGCAGTTACTCGCTAAGCGGGGCCTATGGCTACACCTTC. It specifies CASSYSLSGAYGYTF.

V gene TRBV19 combines with J gene TRBJ2-2; D is unclear. CDR3 size: 12 residues. V lost 7 bases and J lost 3, with 6 bases in between. The germline gives CDR1 LNHDA, CDR2 SQIVND (reference sequence). The chain's CDR3 is CASTRHTGELFF. CDR3 bases: TGTGCCAGTACCAGGCACACCGGGGAGCTGTTTTTT.

The chain joins TRBV5-4 to TRBJ2-2, with 9 positions matching TRBD2. Germline CDR1 reads SGHNT; CDR2 reads YYREEE (reference sequence). This CDR3 has 17 amino acids. V shed 2 bases, J shed 1 base, and the junction held 6 bases outside the gene matches. The CDR3 sequence is CASSLGGGGVNTGELFF. CDR3 DNA: TGTGCCAGCAGCTTAGGCGGCGGGGGGGTGAACACCGGGGAGCTGTTTTTT.

The CDR3, as DNA: TGTGCCAGCAGACCATCCATGACACAAATCATGAACACTGAAGCTTTCTTT. Amino acids: CASRPSMTQIMNTEAFF. V usage is TRBV5-5 and J usage is TRBJ1-1; D gene uncertain. This CDR3 spans 17 amino acids. CDR1 and CDR2 (germline): SGHKS, YYEKEE (reference sequence). V gave up 5 bases and J gave up 0 bases, with 20 bases separating them.